The rows below give T cell receptor beta chains drawn from one sample of a study of radiotherapy plus CTLA-4 blockade in lung cancer. Repertoires were generated with immunoSEQ multiplex PCR, while TCRdb's copy carries only in-frame clones and drops some. The sample lists fewer than 45,000 clones, around 83% seen once, with approximately 6% in the top ten. The starting material was peripheral blood, obtained from a patient treated with radiotherapy plus ipilimumab. These receptors all stem from a human donor with non-small cell lung cancer who had stable disease on radiotherapy plus ipilimumab. Both conserved end residues are trimmed from each CDR3.

v_call	j_call	cdr3_aa
TRBV19	TRBJ2-2	ASRVGPNTGELF
TRBV6-6	TRBJ2-1	ASSPRSVGEQF
TRBV4-3	TRBJ2-1	ASSQVSGLAGSYNEQF
TRBV7-3	TRBJ2-5	ASSLAGQGQETQY
TRBV27	TRBJ2-1	ASRSGTIYNEQF
TRBV11-1	TRBJ2-3	ASSPTGKRGQTDTQY
TRBV6-6	TRBJ1-1	ASSRGQGGITEAF
TRBV7-3	TRBJ2-3	ASSFSGGTDTQY
TRBV30	TRBJ2-3	AWSVTGTDTQY
TRBV14	TRBJ1-2	ASSGTGIFGYT
TRBV5-1	TRBJ2-7	ASSRSGTSGGEQY
TRBV11-2	TRBJ2-3	ASSSLAGGPMPANTQY
TRBV11-3	TRBJ1-2	ASSLLRGTGREGYT
TRBV7-8	TRBJ1-3	ASSLLSSGNTIY
TRBV2	TRBJ2-5	ASRRQVQETQY
TRBV9	TRBJ2-5	ASSAGLAGVETQY
TRBV4-3	TRBJ2-1	ASSQAGAYNEQF
TRBV9	TRBJ2-7	ASSPGTSHSYEQY
TRBV14	TRBJ1-2	ASPHIVDPGNLGYT
TRBV28	TRBJ2-3	ASSDSPGGLRADTQY
TRBV5-1	TRBJ1-1	ASSGGQLNTEAF
TRBV19	TRBJ1-1	ASREQGSGEAF
TRBV4-1	TRBJ2-7	ASSQGGGQAYEQY
TRBV28	TRBJ1-5	ASSSPGQGRSNQPQH
TRBV4-3	TRBJ2-1	ASSLRASTYNEQF
TRBV10-3	TRBJ1-2	AITKTGTDYGYT
TRBV10-3	TRBJ2-1	AISPGGSYNEQF
TRBV27	TRBJ1-1	ASSLGGGLTGTEAF
TRBV28	TRBJ1-3	ASNSQGAPGNTIY
TRBV15	TRBJ2-1	ATGVFGLGGNEQF
TRBV6-6	TRBJ2-1	ASSLDAGGVNEQF
TRBV15	TRBJ2-2	ATSRDRRTGYDTGELF
TRBV11-1	TRBJ2-3	ASSLAGSDTQY
TRBV7-8	TRBJ1-5	ASSLGGRAGGQPQH
TRBV6-5	TRBJ2-1	ASRRAGGDEQF
TRBV2	TRBJ2-6	ATNSGANVLT
TRBV9	TRBJ1-2	ASSGDQGLLYGYT
TRBV5-1	TRBJ2-5	ASSLEGTSGKRQY
TRBV7-3	TRBJ2-2	ASSFSGNTGELF
TRBV6-1	TRBJ2-7	ASSENSSYEQY
TRBV19	TRBJ2-7	ASSIDPTGIYEQY
TRBV6-6	TRBJ1-1	ASSYLRGTGNTEAF
TRBV7-2	TRBJ2-2	ASSPRVSLAIGTGELF
TRBV7-7	TRBJ2-2	ASSHGRTVNTGELF
TRBV15	TRBJ2-3	ATSRDRFTDTQY
TRBV5-1	TRBJ2-7	ASSLLQGAQYEQY
TRBV18	.	ASSPTGPPTYEQY
TRBV4-1	TRBJ2-7	ASSQQTGGSYEQY
TRBV11-3	TRBJ1-1	ASSSDRGITEAF
TRBV28	TRBJ1-2	ASSLVRGNGYT
TRBV7-2	TRBJ2-7	ASSPFRGSSYEQY
TRBV6-1	TRBJ2-7	ASSWERSYEQY
TRBV6-6	TRBJ1-5	AGGGRNQPQH
TRBV28	TRBJ2-7	ASTQLSGGSSYEQY
TRBV5-6	TRBJ2-7	ASSLPGLAAEQY
TRBV19	TRBJ1-1	ASSIAQVNTEAF
TRBV6-6	TRBJ1-2	ASSERAGHYGYT